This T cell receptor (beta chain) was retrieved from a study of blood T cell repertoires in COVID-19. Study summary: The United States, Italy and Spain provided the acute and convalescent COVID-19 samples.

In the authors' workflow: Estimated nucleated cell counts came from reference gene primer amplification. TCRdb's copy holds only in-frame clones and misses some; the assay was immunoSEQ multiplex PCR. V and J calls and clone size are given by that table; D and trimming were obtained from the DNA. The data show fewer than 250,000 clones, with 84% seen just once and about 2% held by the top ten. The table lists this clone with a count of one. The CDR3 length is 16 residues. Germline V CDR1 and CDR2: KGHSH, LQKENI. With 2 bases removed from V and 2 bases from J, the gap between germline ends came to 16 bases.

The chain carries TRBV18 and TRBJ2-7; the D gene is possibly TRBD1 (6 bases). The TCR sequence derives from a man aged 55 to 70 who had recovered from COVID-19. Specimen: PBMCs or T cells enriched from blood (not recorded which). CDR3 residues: CASSPLAGATTYEQYF. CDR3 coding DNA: TGTGCCAGCTCACCATTGGCAGGGGCGACAACCTACGAGCAGTACTTC. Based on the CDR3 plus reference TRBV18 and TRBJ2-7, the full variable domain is NAGVMQNPRHLVRRRGQEARLRCSPMKGHSHVYWYRQLPEEGLKFMVYLQKENIIDESGMPKERFSAEFPKEGPSILRIQQVVRGDSAAYFCASSPLAGATTYEQYFGPGTRLTVT.